The rows below give T cell receptor beta chains drawn from one sample of a study of blood T cells in healthy people across ages. MiXCR, applied by TCRdb to the 5' RACE reads, yields one record per CDR3 protein. Of about 1,000,000 distinct CDR3 sequences listed, under 55% were seen once; the top ten hold approximately 17%. The sample taken for sequencing was blood. The receptors derive from a woman aged 55-70 years in good health. CDR3s include the opening cysteine and the closing phenylalanine or tryptophan. D genes are given only for firm matches. Clone sizes are given selectively: once, few, many, or a class where the clone is expanded.

clone_size j_call d_call v_call cdr3_aa cdr3_nt
once TRBJ2-7 - TRBV20-1 CSASRETGGEPQYF TGCAGTGCTAGTAGGGAAACAGGGGGGGAGCCCCAGTACTTC
- TRBJ2-1 - TRBV5-1 CASSGEQSSYNEQFF TGCGCCAGCAGCGGGGAACAGAGCTCCTACAATGAGCAGTTCTTC
- TRBJ2-1 TRBD2 TRBV18 CASSPRGTSGKNEQFF TGTGCCAGCTCACCACGGGGGACTAGCGGGAAGAATGAGCAGTTCTTC
- TRBJ2-1 - TRBV20-1 CSARGGRGFYNEQFF TGCAGTGCTAGAGGGGGTCGGGGGTTTTACAATGAGCAGTTCTTC
- TRBJ1-2 - TRBV6-5 CASSGTDRYGHTF TGTGCCAGCAGTGGGACGGACCGCTATGGCCACACCTTC
- TRBJ2-6 - TRBV27 CASSLSFGGQRFSGANVLTF TGTGCCAGCAGTTTAAGTTTCGGAGGACAGCGTTTCTCTGGGGCCAACGTCCTGACTTTC
- TRBJ1-4 TRBD1 TRBV20-1 CSAWDRRGEKLFF TGCAGTGCTTGGGACAGGAGAGGAGAAAAACTGTTTTTT
- TRBJ1-1 - TRBV5-1 CASSSGEAYTEAFF TGCGCCAGCAGCTCAGGGGAGGCCTACACTGAAGCTTTCTTT
- TRBJ2-5 - TRBV4-2 CASSQDSVETQYF TGTGCCAGCAGCCAGGACAGCGTAGAGACCCAGTACTTC
- TRBJ2-1 TRBD2 TRBV5-1 CASSSQTSGRFTEQFF TGCGCCAGCAGCTCCCAAACTAGCGGGAGGTTCACTGAGCAGTTCTTC
- TRBJ2-4 TRBD1 TRBV5-1 CASSLPTGGKAKNIQYF TGCGCCAGCAGCTTGCCGACAGGGGGCAAAGCCAAAAACATTCAGTACTTC